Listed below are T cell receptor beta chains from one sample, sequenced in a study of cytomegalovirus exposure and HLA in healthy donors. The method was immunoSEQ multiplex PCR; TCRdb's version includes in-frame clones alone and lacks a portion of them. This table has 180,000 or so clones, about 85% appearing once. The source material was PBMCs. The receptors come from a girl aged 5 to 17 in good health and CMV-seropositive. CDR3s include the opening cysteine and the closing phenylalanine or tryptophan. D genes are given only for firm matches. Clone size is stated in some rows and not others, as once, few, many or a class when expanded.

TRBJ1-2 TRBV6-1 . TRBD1 TGTGCCAGCAGGCACGGGACAGGGGACTATGGCTACACCTTC CASRHGTGDYGYTF
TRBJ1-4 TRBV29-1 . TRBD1 TGCAGCGCCCCAGGGACAGGGGGCGAGTCAACTAATGAAAAACTGTTTTTT CSAPGTGGESTNEKLFF
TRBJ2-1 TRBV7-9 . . TGTGCCAGCAGCCCGGACTTAGCGACGGGGGAGCAGTTCTTC CASSPDLATGEQFF
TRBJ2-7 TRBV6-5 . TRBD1 TGTGCCAGCAGTCCCCGGGACAGGGGACCCAAGACGTACTTC CASSPRDRGPKTYF
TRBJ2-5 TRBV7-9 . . TGTGCCAGCAGTCACGGGGAAGAGACCCAGTACTTC CASSHGEETQYF
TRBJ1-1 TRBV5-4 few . TGTGCCAGCAGCGACACGAGGGTGGCCCCTGAAGCTTTCTTT CASSDTRVAPEAFF
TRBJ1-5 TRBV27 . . TGTGCCAGCAGTTTATCGGGGGACACGGCTCCTAATCAGCCCCAGCATTTT CASSLSGDTAPNQPQHF
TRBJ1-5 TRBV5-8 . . TGTGCCAGCAACCTAGGGGGGGATCAGCCCCAGCATTTT CASNLGGDQPQHF
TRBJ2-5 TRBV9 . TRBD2 TGTGCCAGCAGCGTAGCTAGCGGCGGGGAGACCCAGTACTTC CASSVASGGETQYF
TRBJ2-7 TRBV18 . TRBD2 TGTGCCAGCTCCCCCCAGGCGGAGACTAGCGGGAGTGTGCAGTACTTC CASSPQAETSGSVQYF
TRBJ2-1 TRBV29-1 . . TGCAGCGTTGATGGGGGGAGGCTAGCGCATTACAATGAGCAGTTCTTC CSVDGGRLAHYNEQFF
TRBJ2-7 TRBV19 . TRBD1 TGTGCCAGTAGTAAAGGGGGCCCAAATCCCAGCTCCTACGAGCAGTACTTC CASSKGGPNPSSYEQYF
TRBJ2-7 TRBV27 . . TGTGCCAGCTCCTCACGCGGGTTACTCAACGAGCAGTACTTC CASSSRGLLNEQYF
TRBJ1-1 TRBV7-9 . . TGTGCCAGCAGCTTGATCCTGACAGCGCCTGAAGCTTTCTTT CASSLILTAPEAFF
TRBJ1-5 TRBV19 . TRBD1 TGTGCCAGTAGTACACGGACAGGGGGAGAGAACAATCAGCCCCAGCATTTT CASSTRTGGENNQPQHF
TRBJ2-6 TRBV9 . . TGTGCCAGCAGCGTCCCAACTGCTGGGGCCAACGTCCTGACTTTC CASSVPTAGANVLTF
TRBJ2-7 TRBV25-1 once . TGTGCCAGCAGTGGGCAGGATACCTACGAGCAGTACTTC CASSGQDTYEQYF
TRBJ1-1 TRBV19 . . TGTGCCAGTAGTATAGATTCAAGGGGTTTGAACACTGAAGCTTTCTTT CASSIDSRGLNTEAFF
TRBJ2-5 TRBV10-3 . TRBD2 TGTGCCATCAGTGCCTCGGCGGGGGGAGAGACCCAGTACTTC CAISASAGGETQYF
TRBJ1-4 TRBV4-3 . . TGCGCCAGCAGCCGAGGCCCCGGAGGTGAAAAACTGTTTTTT CASSRGPGGEKLFF
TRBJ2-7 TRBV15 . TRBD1 TGTGCCACCAGCACGGGACAGGGTACCTACGAGCAGTACTTC CATSTGQGTYEQYF
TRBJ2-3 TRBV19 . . TGTGCCAGTAGTATAGAGGGGCATAGCACAGATACGCAGTATTTT CASSIEGHSTDTQYF
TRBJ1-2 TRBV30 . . TGTGCCTGGAGTGTACTTCCCCACTATGGCTACACCTTC CAWSVLPHYGYTF
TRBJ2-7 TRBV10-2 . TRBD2 TGCGCCAGCAGGGGACAGGTCGGGACTAGCGGGCGCGAGCAGTACTTC CASRGQVGTSGREQYF
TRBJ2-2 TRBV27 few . TGTGCCAGCAGTGCCCCTATGAGGGTCGGGAGTAACACCGGGGAGCTGTTTTTT CASSAPMRVGSNTGELFF
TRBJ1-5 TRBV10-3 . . TGTGCCATCAGTGGAGACTCCTTTAGCAATCAGCCCCAGCATTTT CAISGDSFSNQPQHF
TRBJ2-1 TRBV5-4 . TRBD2 TGTGCCAGCAGCTTCGAGCGGGAGTACCACAATGAGCAGTTCTTC CASSFEREYHNEQFF
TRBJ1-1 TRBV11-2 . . TGTGCCAGCAGCTCCTCGGGGGGCCACACTGAAGCTTTCTTT CASSSSGGHTEAFF
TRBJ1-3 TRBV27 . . TGTGCCAGCAGTACTAGACAGGCTAGGGACCTTAGCTCTGGAAACACCATATATTTT CASSTRQARDLSSGNTIYF
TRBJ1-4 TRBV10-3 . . TGTGCCATCGGAGGACAGCGGGAAAAACTGTTTTTT CAIGGQREKLFF
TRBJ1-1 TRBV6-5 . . TGTGCCAGCATCCCATTAGGGGGTAACACTGAAGCTTTCTTT CASIPLGGNTEAFF
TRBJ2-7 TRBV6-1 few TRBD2 TGTGCCAGCAGTACAGCGGGAGGGGCCTACGAGCAGTACTTC CASSTAGGAYEQYF
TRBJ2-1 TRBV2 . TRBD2 TGTGCCAGCAGTAGACTAGCGGGGTACAATGAGCAGTTCTTC CASSRLAGYNEQFF
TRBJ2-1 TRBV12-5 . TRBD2 TGTGCTAGTGGGACCGGGACTAGTGTTATTGAGCAGTTCTTC CASGTGTSVIEQFF
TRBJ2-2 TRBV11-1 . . TGTGCCAGCAGCTTACCTCCCGGACTCGGTAACACCGGGGAGCTGTTTTTT CASSLPPGLGNTGELFF
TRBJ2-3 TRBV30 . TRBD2 TGTGCCTGGAGAGCGGGGAGAGACACAGATACGCAGTATTTT CAWRAGRDTDTQYF
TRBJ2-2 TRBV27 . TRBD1 TGTGCCAGCAGTATTACCGGGACAGCCGTTGGCGGGGAGCTGTTTTTT CASSITGTAVGGELFF
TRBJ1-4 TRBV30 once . TGTGCCTGGACGAGGGGGACAACTAATGAAAAACTGTTTTTT CAWTRGTTNEKLFF
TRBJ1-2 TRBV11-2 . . TGTGCCAGCAGCTTAAGGGAGGCTAACTATGGCTACACCTTC CASSLREANYGYTF
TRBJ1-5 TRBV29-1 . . TGCAGCGTTGGGACAGATAGCAATCAGCCCCAGCATTTT CSVGTDSNQPQHF
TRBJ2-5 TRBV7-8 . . TGTGCCAGCAGCTTAGCGGGACATAGTGGTAGTAGAGGGGAGACCCAGTACTTC CASSLAGHSGSRGETQYF
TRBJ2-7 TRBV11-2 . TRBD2 TGTGCCAGCAGCTTCGCCCGGACTAGCGGGACCTACGAGCAGTACTTC CASSFARTSGTYEQYF
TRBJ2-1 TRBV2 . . TGTGCCAGCAGTGAAAGCGTTTGGAATGAGCAGTTCTTC CASSESVWNEQFF
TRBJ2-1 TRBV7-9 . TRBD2 TGTGCCAGCAGCCGACTAGCCAATGAGCAGTTCTTC CASSRLANEQFF
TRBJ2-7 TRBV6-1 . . TGTGCCAGCAGTGAGGTCGGCAGGATAAGCGAGCAGTACTTC CASSEVGRISEQYF
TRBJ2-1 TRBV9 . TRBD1 TGTGCCAGCAGCGCAGGCGGACAGGGATTCGATGAGCAGTTCTTC CASSAGGQGFDEQFF
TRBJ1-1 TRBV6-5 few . TGTGCCAGCAGCGCAGGGCCTCAAGAAGCTTTCTTT CASSAGPQEAFF
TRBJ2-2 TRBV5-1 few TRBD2 TGCGCCAGCAGCTACCTTAGCGGGGCTAACACCGGGGAGCTGTTTTTT CASSYLSGANTGELFF
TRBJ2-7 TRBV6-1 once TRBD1 TGTGCCAGCAGTAGCGACAGGGCCTACGAGCAGTACTTC CASSSDRAYEQYF
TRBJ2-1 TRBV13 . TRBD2 TGTGCCAGCAGCTGGCGGACTAGATTGGAAAATGAGCAGTTCTTC CASSWRTRLENEQFF
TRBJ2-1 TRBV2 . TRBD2 TGTGCCAGCAGTGTTGGGGGAGGGAAGAACAATGAGCAGTTCTTC CASSVGGGKNNEQFF
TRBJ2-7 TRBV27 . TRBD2 TGTGCCAGCAGTTTATCTGGGCTAGCGGGAGGCACCTACGAGCAGTACTTC CASSLSGLAGGTYEQYF
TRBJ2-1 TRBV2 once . TGTGCCAGCAGTGACCGGACTCACTCCTACAATGAGCAGTTCTTC CASSDRTHSYNEQFF
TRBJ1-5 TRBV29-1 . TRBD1 TGCAGCGTCGGAGGGACAGGGGGGGATCAGCCCCAGCATTTT CSVGGTGGDQPQHF
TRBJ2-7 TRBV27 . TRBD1 TGTGCCAGCAGTTCTCTACAGGGGCACCATTGGGACGAGCAGTACTTC CASSSLQGHHWDEQYF